This T cell receptor beta chain was obtained from a study of blood T cell repertoires in COVID-19. Study background: There were acute and convalescent COVID-19 samples, and they came from the United States, Italy and Spain.

The V gene lost 1 base and the J gene lost 0 bases, with 13 bases spanning the gap. The CDR3 length is 17 residues. Germline loops: CDR1 SGHAT, CDR2 FQNNGV. TCRdb's copy holds only in-frame clones and misses some; the assay was immunoSEQ multiplex PCR. The sample carries hundreds of thousands of clones, under 95% recorded once. The chain uses TRBV11-2 and TRBJ1-3; tentatively, D is TRBD1 (6 bases). This receptor was taken from a young woman who had recovered from COVID-19. Sequencing was performed on peripheral blood. The CDR3 sequence: CASSLGDMVNSGNTIYF. CDR3 bases: TGTGCCAGCAGCTTAGGGGACATGGTCAACTCTGGAAACACCATATATTTT.